This entry describes one TCR beta chain. As yet, its antigen is unknown. The method was immunoSEQ multiplex PCR; TCRdb's version includes in-frame clones alone and lacks a portion of them. Of approximately 1.5 million clones listed, about 98.5% are singletons. Germline CDR1 SNHLY, CDR2 FYNNEI. V was cut by 7 bases and J by 1 base, with 8 bases left in between. The CDR3 has 14 amino acids. These data originate in a study of shared clonotypes between healthy human individuals. Findings and caveats of the study: The study generally estimated greater richness for naive than memory subsets.

Sequencing used naive CD4+ T cells sorted from blood. The subset: CD45RA+ positively selected. This sequence joins TRBV2 and TRBJ2-6; D uncertain. The receptor comes from a young man in good health. In DNA form, the CDR3 reads TGTGCCAGCACTACATCGTCTGGGGCCAACGTCCTGACTTTC. Its translation is CASTTSSGANVLTF.